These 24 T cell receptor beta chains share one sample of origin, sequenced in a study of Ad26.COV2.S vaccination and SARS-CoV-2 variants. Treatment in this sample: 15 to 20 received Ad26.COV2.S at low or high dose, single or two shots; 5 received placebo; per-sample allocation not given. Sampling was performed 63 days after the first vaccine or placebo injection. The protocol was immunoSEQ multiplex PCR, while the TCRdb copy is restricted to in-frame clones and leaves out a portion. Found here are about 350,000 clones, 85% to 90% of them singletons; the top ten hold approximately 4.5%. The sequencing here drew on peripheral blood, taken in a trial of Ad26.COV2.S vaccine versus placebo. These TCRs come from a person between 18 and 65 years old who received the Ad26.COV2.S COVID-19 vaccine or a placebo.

The CDR3 sequence is CASSLTGEAYEQYF. CDR3 sequence (DNA): TGCGCCAGCAGCCTTACAGGGGAGGCATACGAGCAGTACTTC. This chain links TRBV5-1 with TRBJ2-7, with TRBD1 as a possible D gene (7 bases). The CDR3 totals 14 residues. The germline CDR1 and CDR2 sequences are SGHRS and YFSETQ. V lost 4 bases and J lost 4, with 15 bases in between.

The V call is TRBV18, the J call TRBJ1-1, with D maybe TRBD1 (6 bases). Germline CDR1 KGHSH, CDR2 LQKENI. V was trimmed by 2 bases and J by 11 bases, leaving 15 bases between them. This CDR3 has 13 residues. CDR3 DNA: TGTGCCAGCTCACCAATCGACAGGAACCACGCTTTCTTT. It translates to CASSPIDRNHAFF.

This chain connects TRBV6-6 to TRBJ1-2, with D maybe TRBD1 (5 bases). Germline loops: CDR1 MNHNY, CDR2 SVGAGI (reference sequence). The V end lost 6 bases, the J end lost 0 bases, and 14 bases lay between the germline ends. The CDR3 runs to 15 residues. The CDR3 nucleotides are TGTGCCAGCAGGGCAGATCAGGGAGCTAACTATGGCTACACCTTC. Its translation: CASRADQGANYGYTF.

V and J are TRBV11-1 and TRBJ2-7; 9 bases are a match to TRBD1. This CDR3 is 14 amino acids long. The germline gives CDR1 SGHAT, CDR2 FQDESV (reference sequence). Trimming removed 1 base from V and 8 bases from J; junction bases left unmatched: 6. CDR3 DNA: TGTGCCAGCAGCTTAGATGTGACAGGGGGTAAGCAGTACTTC. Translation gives CASSLDVTGGKQYF.

The CDR3 sequence is CSVETRLTDTQYF. The CDR3 DNA sequence: TGCAGCGTTGAGACCCGGCTCACAGATACGCAGTATTTT. The chain uses TRBV29-1 and TRBJ2-3, with D uncertain. With 3 bases removed from V and 2 bases from J, the gap between germline ends came to 9 bases. Per germline, CDR1 SQVTM and CDR2 ANQGSEA. The CDR3 runs to 13 residues.

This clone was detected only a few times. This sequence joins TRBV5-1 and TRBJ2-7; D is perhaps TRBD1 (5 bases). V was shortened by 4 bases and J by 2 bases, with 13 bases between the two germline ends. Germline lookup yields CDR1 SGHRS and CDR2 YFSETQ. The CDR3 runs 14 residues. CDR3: CASSKDIRTYEQYF. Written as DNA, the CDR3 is TGCGCCAGCAGCAAGGACATTCGAACCTACGAGCAGTACTTC.

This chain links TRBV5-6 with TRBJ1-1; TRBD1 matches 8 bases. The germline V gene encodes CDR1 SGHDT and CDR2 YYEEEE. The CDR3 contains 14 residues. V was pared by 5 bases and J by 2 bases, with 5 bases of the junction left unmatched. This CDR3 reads CASRSGTGNTEAFF. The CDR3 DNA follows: TGTGCCAGCAGGTCCGGGACAGGCAACACTGAAGCTTTCTTT.

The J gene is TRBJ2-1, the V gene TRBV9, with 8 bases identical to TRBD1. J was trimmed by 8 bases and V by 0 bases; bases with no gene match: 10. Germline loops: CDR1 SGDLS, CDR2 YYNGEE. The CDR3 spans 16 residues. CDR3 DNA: TGTGCCAGCAGCGTAGCTCGCCAGGGGGCGTTCTATGAGCAGTTCTTC. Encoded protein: CASSVARQGAFYEQFF.

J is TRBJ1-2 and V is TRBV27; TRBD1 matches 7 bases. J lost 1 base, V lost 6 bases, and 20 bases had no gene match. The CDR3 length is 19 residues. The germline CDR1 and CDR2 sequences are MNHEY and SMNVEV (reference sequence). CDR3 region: CASSQKITPRDSLNYGYTF. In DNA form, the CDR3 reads TGTGCCAGCAGCCAAAAAATTACGCCGCGGGACAGCCTTAACTATGGCTACACCTTC.

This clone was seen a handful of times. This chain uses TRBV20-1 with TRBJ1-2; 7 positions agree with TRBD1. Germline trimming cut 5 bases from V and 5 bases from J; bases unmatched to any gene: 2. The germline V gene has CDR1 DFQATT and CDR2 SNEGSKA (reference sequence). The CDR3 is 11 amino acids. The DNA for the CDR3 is TGCAGTGCTGCGACAGGGTATGGCTACACCTTC. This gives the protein CSAATGYGYTF.

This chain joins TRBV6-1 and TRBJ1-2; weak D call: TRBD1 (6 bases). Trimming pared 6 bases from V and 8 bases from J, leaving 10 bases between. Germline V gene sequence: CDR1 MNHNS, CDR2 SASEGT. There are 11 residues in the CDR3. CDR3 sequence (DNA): TGTGCCAGCAGGGCCGGGGGCGGCTACACCTTC. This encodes CASRAGGGYTF.

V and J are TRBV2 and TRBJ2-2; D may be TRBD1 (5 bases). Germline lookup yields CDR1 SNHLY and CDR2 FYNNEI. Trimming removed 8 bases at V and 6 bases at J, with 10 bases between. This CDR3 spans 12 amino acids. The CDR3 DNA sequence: TGTGCCAGCTGGGGCAGGGCCGGGGAGCTGTTTTTT. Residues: CASWGRAGELFF. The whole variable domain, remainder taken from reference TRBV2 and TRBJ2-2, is EPEVTQTPSHQVTQMGQEVILRCVPISNHLYFYWYRQILGQKVEFLVSFYNNEISEKSEIFDDQFSVERPDGSNFTLKIRSTKLEDSAMYFCASWGRAGELFFGEGSRLTVL.

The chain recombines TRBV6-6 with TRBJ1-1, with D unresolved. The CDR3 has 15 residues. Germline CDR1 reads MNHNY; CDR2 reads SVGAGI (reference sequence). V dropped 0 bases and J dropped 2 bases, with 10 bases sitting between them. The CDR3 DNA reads TGTGCCAGCAGTTACTCAGGGTTCGTAAACACTGAAGCTTTCTTT. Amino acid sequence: CASSYSGFVNTEAFF.

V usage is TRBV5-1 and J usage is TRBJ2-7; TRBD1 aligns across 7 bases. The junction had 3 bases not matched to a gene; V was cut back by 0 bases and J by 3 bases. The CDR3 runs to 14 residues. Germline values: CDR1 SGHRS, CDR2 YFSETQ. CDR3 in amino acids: CASSLGGQFYEQYF. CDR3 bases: TGCGCCAGCAGCTTGGGGGGACAGTTCTACGAGCAGTACTTC.

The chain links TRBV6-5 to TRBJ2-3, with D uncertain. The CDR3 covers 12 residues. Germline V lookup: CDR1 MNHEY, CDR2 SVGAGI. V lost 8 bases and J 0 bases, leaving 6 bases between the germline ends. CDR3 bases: TGTGCCAGCCGACCAAGCACAGATACGCAGTATTTT. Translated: CASRPSTDTQYF.

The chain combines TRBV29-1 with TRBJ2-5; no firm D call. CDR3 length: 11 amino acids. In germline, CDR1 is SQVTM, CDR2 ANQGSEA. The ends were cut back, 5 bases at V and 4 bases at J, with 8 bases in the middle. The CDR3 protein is CSVRWGETQYF. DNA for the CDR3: TGCAGCGTTAGATGGGGAGAGACCCAGTACTTC.

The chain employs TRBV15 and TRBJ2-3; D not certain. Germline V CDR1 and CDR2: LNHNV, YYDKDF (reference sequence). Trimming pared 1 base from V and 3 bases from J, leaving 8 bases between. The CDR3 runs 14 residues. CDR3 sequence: CATSRVKRTDTQYF. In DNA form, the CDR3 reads TGTGCCACCAGCAGAGTCAAGAGAACAGATACGCAGTATTTT.

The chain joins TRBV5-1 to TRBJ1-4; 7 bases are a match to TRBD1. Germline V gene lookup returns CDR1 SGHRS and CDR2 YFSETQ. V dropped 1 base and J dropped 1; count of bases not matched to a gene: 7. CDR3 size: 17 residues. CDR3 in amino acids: CASSLTGDPITNEKLFF. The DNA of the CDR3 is TGCGCCAGCAGCTTGACAGGGGACCCCATAACTAATGAAAAACTGTTTTTT.

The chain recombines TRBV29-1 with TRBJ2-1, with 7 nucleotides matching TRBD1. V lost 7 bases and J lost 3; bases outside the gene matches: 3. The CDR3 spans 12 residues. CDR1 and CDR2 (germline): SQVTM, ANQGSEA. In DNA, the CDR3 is TGCAGCGGGGGACAGTACTACAATGAGCAGTTCTTC. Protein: CSGGQYYNEQFF.

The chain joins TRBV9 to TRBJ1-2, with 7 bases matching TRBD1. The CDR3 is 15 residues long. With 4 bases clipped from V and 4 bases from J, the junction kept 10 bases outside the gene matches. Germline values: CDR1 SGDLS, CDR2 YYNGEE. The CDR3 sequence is CASSPGGGLSYGYTF. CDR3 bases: TGTGCCAGCAGCCCAGGGGGGGGTCTGAGCTATGGCTACACCTTC. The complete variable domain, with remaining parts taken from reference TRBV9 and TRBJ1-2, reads DSGVTQTPKHLITATGQRVTLRCSPRSGDLSVYWYQQSLDQGLQFLIQYYNGEERAKGNILERFSAQQFPDLHSELNLSSLELGDSALYFCASSPGGGLSYGYTFGSGTRLTVV.

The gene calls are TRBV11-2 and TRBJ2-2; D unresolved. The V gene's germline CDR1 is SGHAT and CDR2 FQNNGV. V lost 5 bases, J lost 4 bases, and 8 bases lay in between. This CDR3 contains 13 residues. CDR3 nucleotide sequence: TGTGCCAGCAGCATAATAGGCACCGGGGAGCTGTTTTTT. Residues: CASSIIGTGELFF. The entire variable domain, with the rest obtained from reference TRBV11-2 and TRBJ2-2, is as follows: EAGVAQSPRYKIIEKRQSVAFWCNPISGHATLYWYQQILGQGPKLLIQFQNNGVVDDSQLPKDRFSAERLKGVDSTLKIQPAKLEDSAVYLCASSIIGTGELFFGEGSRLTVL.

The CDR3 loop is CASSHLGQDMANTGELFF. For the CDR3, the DNA is TGTGCCAGCAGCCACCTTGGACAGGACATGGCGAACACCGGGGAGCTGTTTTTT. This sequence joins TRBV4-2 and TRBJ2-2; 7 bases are a match to TRBD1. Trimming took 3 bases from V and 0 from J; bases not matched to a gene: 10. Germline V gene sequence: CDR1 LGHNA, CDR2 YNFKEQ. The CDR3 has 18 amino acids.

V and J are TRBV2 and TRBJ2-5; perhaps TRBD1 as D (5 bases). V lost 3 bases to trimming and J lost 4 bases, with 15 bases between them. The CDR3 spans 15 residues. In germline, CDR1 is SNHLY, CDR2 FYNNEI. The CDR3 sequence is CASSERQTLGETQYF. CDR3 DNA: TGTGCCAGCAGTGAGAGACAGACATTAGGAGAGACCCAGTACTTC.

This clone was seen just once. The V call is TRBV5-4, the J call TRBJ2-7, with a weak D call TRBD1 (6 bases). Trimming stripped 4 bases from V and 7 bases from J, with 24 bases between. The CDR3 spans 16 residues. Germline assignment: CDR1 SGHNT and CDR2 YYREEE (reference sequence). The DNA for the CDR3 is TGTGCCAGCAGCCCCCATCCAGGGGCCAGTACGGTGGAGCAGTACTTC. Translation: CASSPHPGASTVEQYF.